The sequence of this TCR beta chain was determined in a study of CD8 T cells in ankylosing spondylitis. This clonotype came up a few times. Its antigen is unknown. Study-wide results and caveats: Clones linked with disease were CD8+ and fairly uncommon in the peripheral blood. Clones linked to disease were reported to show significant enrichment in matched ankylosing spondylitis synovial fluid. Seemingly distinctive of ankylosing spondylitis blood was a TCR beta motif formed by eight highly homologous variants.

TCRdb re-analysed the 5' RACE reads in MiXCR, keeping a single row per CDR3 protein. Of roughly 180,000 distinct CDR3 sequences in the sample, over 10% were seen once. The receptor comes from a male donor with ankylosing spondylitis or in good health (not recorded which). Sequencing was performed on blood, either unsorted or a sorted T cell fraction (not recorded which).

This chain's CDR3 is CASSYSSSPTDTQYF. The CDR3 nucleotides read TGTGCCAGCAGTTACTCCTCTAGTCCCACAGATACGCAGTATTTT. The chain couples TRBV6-5 to TRBJ2-3, with no clear D. The V gene lost 0 bases and the J gene lost 2 bases, with 9 bases spanning the gap. This CDR3 comprises 15 residues. Germline assignment: CDR1 MNHEY and CDR2 SVGAGI.